This is a list of T cell receptor beta chains from one sample in a study of shared clonotypes between healthy human individuals. Only in-frame clones appear in the TCRdb table, and some are missing; sequencing was by immunoSEQ multiplex PCR. This sample carries some 1,900,000 clones, just under 95% of them seen once, and the ten largest clones take 1.2%. Sample: naive CD8+ T cells sorted from blood. Receptors were obtained from a man aged 18 to 30 in good health. Each CDR3 is given with its conserved first and last residue. Fields, in order: D gene, clone size, V gene, J gene, CDR3 DNA, CDR3 protein. D genes are given only for firm matches. Clone size appears in some rows only: once, few, many, or a class for an expanded clone.

d_gene: NA; abundance: NA; v_gene: TRBV14; j_gene: TRBJ2-6; CDR3nt: TGTGCCAGCAGCAGGATCGGGTTAGGTGGGGCCAACGTCCTGACTTTC; CDR3aa: CASSRIGLGGANVLTF
d_gene: TRBD1; abundance: NA; v_gene: TRBV18; j_gene: TRBJ1-4; CDR3nt: TGTGCCAGCTCACCCCCGATATGCGACCGGGACAGGGTAAGTGAAAAACTGTTTTTT; CDR3aa: CASSPPICDRDRVSEKLFF
d_gene: TRBD2; abundance: NA; v_gene: TRBV19; j_gene: TRBJ2-1; CDR3nt: TGTGCCAGTAGTGCCGGACTAGCGGGTTGGGAGCAGTTCTTC; CDR3aa: CASSAGLAGWEQFF
d_gene: NA; abundance: NA; v_gene: TRBV14; j_gene: TRBJ2-2; CDR3nt: TGTGCCAGCAGCCATAGGGGCCAGAACACCGGGGAGCTGTTTTTT; CDR3aa: CASSHRGQNTGELFF
d_gene: NA; abundance: NA; v_gene: TRBV9; j_gene: TRBJ1-2; CDR3nt: TGTGCCAGCAGCCTCACAGGGATTGGAGGCTATGGCTACACCTTC; CDR3aa: CASSLTGIGGYGYTF
d_gene: NA; abundance: NA; v_gene: TRBV27; j_gene: TRBJ2-5; CDR3nt: TGTGCCAGCAGGGGTCCCGGGGCGATTGCCCAGTACTTC; CDR3aa: CASRGPGAIAQYF
d_gene: NA; abundance: once; v_gene: TRBV6-6; j_gene: TRBJ2-2; CDR3nt: TGTGCCAGCAGTTACATTCCCGGGGAGCTGTTTTTT; CDR3aa: CASSYIPGELFF
d_gene: NA; abundance: NA; v_gene: TRBV6-5; j_gene: TRBJ2-2; CDR3nt: TGTGCCAGCAGTTACTCGAATTATCGGGAGCTGTTTTTT; CDR3aa: CASSYSNYRELFF
d_gene: NA; abundance: NA; v_gene: TRBV6-5; j_gene: TRBJ2-1; CDR3nt: TGTGCCAGCAGCCTGGACCGGCCTCTCCGCAATGAGCAGTTCTTC; CDR3aa: CASSLDRPLRNEQFF
d_gene: NA; abundance: once; v_gene: TRBV5-4; j_gene: TRBJ2-3; CDR3nt: TGTGCCAGCAGCCAGACTAGCACAGATACGCAGTATTTT; CDR3aa: CASSQTSTDTQYF
d_gene: NA; abundance: NA; v_gene: TRBV5-1; j_gene: TRBJ2-5; CDR3nt: TGCGCCAGCAGCGCTGAGGAAGAGACCCAGTACTTC; CDR3aa: CASSAEEETQYF
d_gene: TRBD1; abundance: NA; v_gene: TRBV27; j_gene: TRBJ1-2; CDR3nt: TGTGCCAGCAGAACCACAGGGGGCGCCAATGGCTACACCTTC; CDR3aa: CASRTTGGANGYTF
d_gene: NA; abundance: NA; v_gene: TRBV6-6; j_gene: TRBJ2-2; CDR3nt: TGTGCCAGCAGTCCGATGGACTATACGAACACCGGGGAGCTGTTTTTT; CDR3aa: CASSPMDYTNTGELFF
d_gene: NA; abundance: NA; v_gene: TRBV27; j_gene: TRBJ2-7; CDR3nt: TGTGCCAGCAGTCTGGCGGGCCCGCTTTACGAGCAGTACTTC; CDR3aa: CASSLAGPLYEQYF
d_gene: TRBD2; abundance: NA; v_gene: TRBV4-3; j_gene: TRBJ2-5; CDR3nt: TGCGCCAGCAGCCAAGATTATAGGATGGCGGGAGGGCCATCCCAAGAGACCCAGTACTTC; CDR3aa: CASSQDYRMAGGPSQETQYF
d_gene: TRBD2; abundance: NA; v_gene: TRBV7-9; j_gene: TRBJ2-7; CDR3nt: TGTGCCAGCAGCTTAGTGGCGGGGGGTTTCCTCTACGAGCAGTACTTC; CDR3aa: CASSLVAGGFLYEQYF
d_gene: NA; abundance: NA; v_gene: TRBV2; j_gene: TRBJ2-3; CDR3nt: TGTGCCAGCAGTGAGACACGGGAGTTCCCAGATACGCAGTATTTT; CDR3aa: CASSETREFPDTQYF
d_gene: NA; abundance: NA; v_gene: TRBV7-9; j_gene: TRBJ1-1; CDR3nt: TGTGCCAGCAGCTTAGATTCTCGAGGAGGGAACACTGAAGCTTTCTTT; CDR3aa: CASSLDSRGGNTEAFF
d_gene: NA; abundance: once; v_gene: TRBV21-1; j_gene: TRBJ1-2; CDR3nt: TGTGCCAGCAGCAAAGGGGCAGGAGAACACTATGGCTACACCTTC; CDR3aa: CASSKGAGEHYGYTF
d_gene: TRBD2; abundance: NA; v_gene: TRBV7-3; j_gene: TRBJ2-3; CDR3nt: TGTGCCAGCAGCTTACTAGCGGGTAGCACAGATACGCAGTATTTT; CDR3aa: CASSLLAGSTDTQYF
d_gene: NA; abundance: NA; v_gene: TRBV15; j_gene: TRBJ2-5; CDR3nt: TGTGCCACCAGCAGAGATTTGGGGGAGACCCAGTACTTC; CDR3aa: CATSRDLGETQYF
d_gene: TRBD2; abundance: NA; v_gene: TRBV7-9; j_gene: TRBJ2-7; CDR3nt: TGTGCCAGCAGCTTACCGGCGGGAGGGCCGGGTGAGCAGTACTTC; CDR3aa: CASSLPAGGPGEQYF
d_gene: TRBD1; abundance: NA; v_gene: TRBV7-9; j_gene: TRBJ2-1; CDR3nt: TGTGCCAGCAGTCAAGGACAGGGTCCGTCCTACAATGAGCAGTTCTTC; CDR3aa: CASSQGQGPSYNEQFF
d_gene: TRBD2; abundance: few; v_gene: TRBV7-2; j_gene: TRBJ2-7; CDR3nt: TGTGCCAGCAGCTTAAGCGGGGGAAGCTACGAGCAGTACTTC; CDR3aa: CASSLSGGSYEQYF
d_gene: NA; abundance: NA; v_gene: TRBV6-6; j_gene: TRBJ2-7; CDR3nt: TGTGCCAGCAGTTACGCAGGCCAGGCGTACGAGCAGTACTTC; CDR3aa: CASSYAGQAYEQYF
d_gene: NA; abundance: NA; v_gene: TRBV11-2; j_gene: TRBJ2-7; CDR3nt: TGTGCCAGCAGCTCATCGGGACTCTACGAGCAGTACTTC; CDR3aa: CASSSSGLYEQYF
d_gene: NA; abundance: NA; v_gene: TRBV9; j_gene: TRBJ1-6; CDR3nt: TGTGCCAGCAGCGCCGGGGGAGGGGTTTCACCCCTCCACTTT; CDR3aa: CASSAGGGVSPLHF
d_gene: NA; abundance: NA; v_gene: TRBV4-1; j_gene: TRBJ1-1; CDR3nt: TGCGCCAGCAGCCAAGGGGAGGGACTGAACACTGAAGCTTTCTTT; CDR3aa: CASSQGEGLNTEAFF
d_gene: NA; abundance: NA; v_gene: TRBV2; j_gene: TRBJ2-7; CDR3nt: TGTGCCAGCAGAAAAGGTAGCGGAGAGTACGAGCAGTACTTC; CDR3aa: CASRKGSGEYEQYF
d_gene: NA; abundance: NA; v_gene: TRBV14; j_gene: TRBJ1-1; CDR3nt: TGTGCCAGCAGCCAAGATGCGCGACCTGAAGCTTTCTTT; CDR3aa: CASSQDARPEAFF
d_gene: NA; abundance: NA; v_gene: TRBV5-4; j_gene: TRBJ2-2; CDR3nt: TGTGCCAGCAGCTTGGAACCCGGGGAGCTGTTTTTT; CDR3aa: CASSLEPGELFF
d_gene: NA; abundance: NA; v_gene: TRBV27; j_gene: TRBJ2-1; CDR3nt: TGTGCCAGCAAAGATTCAGGGTTGGCGAACAATGAGCAGTTCTTC; CDR3aa: CASKDSGLANNEQFF
d_gene: NA; abundance: NA; v_gene: TRBV11-1; j_gene: TRBJ1-6; CDR3nt: TGTGCCAGCAGCTTAACAAGACAGGAGAATTCACCCCTCCACTTT; CDR3aa: CASSLTRQENSPLHF
d_gene: TRBD2; abundance: NA; v_gene: TRBV4-1; j_gene: TRBJ2-1; CDR3nt: TGCGCCAGCAGCCAAGAAATGGCGGGAGAGTGGGTAGAGCAGTTCTTC; CDR3aa: CASSQEMAGEWVEQFF
d_gene: TRBD1; abundance: NA; v_gene: TRBV6-1; j_gene: TRBJ1-1; CDR3nt: TGTGCCAGCAGAAGACAGGGGAGAGATGACACTGAAGCTTTCTTT; CDR3aa: CASRRQGRDDTEAFF
d_gene: TRBD2; abundance: NA; v_gene: TRBV27; j_gene: TRBJ2-3; CDR3nt: TGTGCCAGCAGTGCATGGGGGGAGCGGGGGGCAGCAGATACGCAGTATTTT; CDR3aa: CASSAWGERGAADTQYF
d_gene: NA; abundance: NA; v_gene: TRBV15; j_gene: TRBJ1-5; CDR3nt: TGTGCCACCAGCAGAGATCGGCAGACAAATCAGCCCCAGCATTTT; CDR3aa: CATSRDRQTNQPQHF
d_gene: NA; abundance: NA; v_gene: TRBV5-1; j_gene: TRBJ1-1; CDR3nt: TGCGCCAGCAGCTTGCGTCCCCCGGACTGGGGTAACACTGAAGCTTTCTTT; CDR3aa: CASSLRPPDWGNTEAFF
d_gene: NA; abundance: once; v_gene: TRBV6-5; j_gene: TRBJ1-1; CDR3nt: TGTGCCAGCAGTTACTCACCCAGGAACACTGAAGCTTTCTTT; CDR3aa: CASSYSPRNTEAFF
d_gene: NA; abundance: NA; v_gene: TRBV5-4; j_gene: TRBJ2-1; CDR3nt: TGTGCCAGCAGCCACCCCACAGGGAAGTTCTTC; CDR3aa: CASSHPTGKFF
d_gene: NA; abundance: NA; v_gene: TRBV27; j_gene: TRBJ1-1; CDR3nt: TGTGCCAGCAGTTTATCCCCACAGGAGGCTTTTGAAGCTTTCTTT; CDR3aa: CASSLSPQEAFEAFF
d_gene: NA; abundance: NA; v_gene: TRBV6-6; j_gene: TRBJ2-1; CDR3nt: TGTGCCAGCGGGCTCGACCCATACAATGAGCAGTTCTTC; CDR3aa: CASGLDPYNEQFF
d_gene: TRBD2; abundance: NA; v_gene: TRBV7-8; j_gene: TRBJ2-5; CDR3nt: TGTGCCAGCAGCTTTATTGCGGGAGTTGTCACGGAGGAGACCCAGTACTTC; CDR3aa: CASSFIAGVVTEETQYF
d_gene: NA; abundance: NA; v_gene: TRBV5-8; j_gene: TRBJ2-3; CDR3nt: TGTGCCAGCAGTCGGGCAGCAGAGACGCTGACCTCAGATACGCAGTATTTT; CDR3aa: CASSRAAETLTSDTQYF
d_gene: NA; abundance: NA; v_gene: TRBV7-2; j_gene: TRBJ2-2; CDR3nt: TGTGCCACCTTCGGGACCGGGGAGCTGTTTTTT; CDR3aa: CATFGTGELFF
d_gene: TRBD2; abundance: NA; v_gene: TRBV7-9; j_gene: TRBJ2-7; CDR3nt: TGTGCCAGCAGCTCTACCCAGCGGGGGTGGTACGAGCAGTACTTC; CDR3aa: CASSSTQRGWYEQYF
d_gene: NA; abundance: NA; v_gene: TRBV29-1; j_gene: TRBJ2-1; CDR3nt: TGCAGCGTTGAAGATGGGGGTAATGAGCAGTTCTTC; CDR3aa: CSVEDGGNEQFF
d_gene: TRBD2; abundance: NA; v_gene: TRBV27; j_gene: TRBJ2-5; CDR3nt: TGTGCCAGCAGTTTATTCCAGCGGGAGGGGAAAGAGACCCAGTACTTC; CDR3aa: CASSLFQREGKETQYF
d_gene: NA; abundance: NA; v_gene: TRBV4-1; j_gene: TRBJ2-1; CDR3nt: TGCGCCAGCAGCCAAGAGTGGAGAATAGAGCAGTTCTTC; CDR3aa: CASSQEWRIEQFF